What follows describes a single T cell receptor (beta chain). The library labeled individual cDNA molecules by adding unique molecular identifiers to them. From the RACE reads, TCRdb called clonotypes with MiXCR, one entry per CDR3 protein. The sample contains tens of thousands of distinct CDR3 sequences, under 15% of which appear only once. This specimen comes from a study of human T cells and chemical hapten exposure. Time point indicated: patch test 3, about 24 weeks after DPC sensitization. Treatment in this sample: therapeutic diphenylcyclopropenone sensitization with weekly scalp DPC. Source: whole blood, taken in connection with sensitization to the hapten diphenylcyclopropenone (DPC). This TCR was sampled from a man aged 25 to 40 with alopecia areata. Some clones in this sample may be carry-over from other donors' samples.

The CDR3 coding sequence is TGCGCCAGCAGCCAAGGGACAGGGGTCGAGCAGTACTTC. It codes for CASSQGTGVEQYF. The V call is TRBV4-3, the J call TRBJ2-7; TRBD1 agrees at 9 bases. This CDR3 is built from 13 residues. CDR1 is LGHNA, CDR2 YSLEER, per germline. V was clipped by 1 base and J by 6 bases; unmatched bases: 1.